This T cell receptor beta chain came from a study of radiation and T cells in renal cell carcinoma. Broader study findings: In blood, top tumor clones expanded by 2 weeks, shrinking by 4.

On this clone: The target antigen is unknown.

Using immunoSEQ multiplex PCR, the repertoire was profiled, and TCRdb retains in-frame clones only, with some absent. The repertoire consists of roughly 120,000 clones, with roughly four fifths occurring once and the leading ten covering approximately 1.9%. Described time point: blood 2 weeks post-SBRT. Treatment described: 15 Gy SBRT to primary tumor, nephrectomy 4 weeks later. The patient's renal cell carcinoma had clear cell pathology. V lost 1 base, J lost 9 bases, and 9 bases lay in between. This CDR3 has 12 amino acids. Germline assignment: CDR1 SEHNR and CDR2 FQNEAQ (reference sequence). Sample: blood, taken from a patient whose treatment included radiotherapy and nephrectomy. V is TRBV7-9 and J is TRBJ2-5; D is uncertain. The sequence came from a woman aged 55-69 years with renal cell carcinoma. CDR3 nucleotide sequence: TGTGCCAGCAGCTTAGTGCAGGCTCCCCAGTACTTC. Translation: CASSLVQAPQYF.